This T cell receptor beta chain appears in the sequencing data of a study of shared clonotypes between healthy human individuals. The protocol was immunoSEQ multiplex PCR, while the TCRdb copy is restricted to in-frame clones and leaves out a portion. Of approximately 2,300,000 clones listed, under 95% are singletons. V lost 4 bases to trimming and J lost 1 base, with 8 bases between them. In germline, CDR1 is KGHSH, CDR2 LQKENI. CDR3 length equals 15 residues. Every donor was a Caucasian adult from Nashville, Tennessee. Both subsets, CD45RA+ naive and CD45RA-negative memory, were split from the CD4+ cells.

V gene TRBV18 combines with J gene TRBJ2-6; no definite D call. The specimen sequenced was naive CD4+ T cells from PBMCs. Subset denoted: CD45RA+ positively selected. The origin of this receptor is a man in his late teens or twenties in good health. Some clones in this sample may be carry-over from other donors' samples. This CDR3 is CASSHQQSGANVLTF. CDR3 sequence (DNA): TGTGCCAGCTCACATCAGCAGTCTGGGGCCAACGTCCTGACTTTC.